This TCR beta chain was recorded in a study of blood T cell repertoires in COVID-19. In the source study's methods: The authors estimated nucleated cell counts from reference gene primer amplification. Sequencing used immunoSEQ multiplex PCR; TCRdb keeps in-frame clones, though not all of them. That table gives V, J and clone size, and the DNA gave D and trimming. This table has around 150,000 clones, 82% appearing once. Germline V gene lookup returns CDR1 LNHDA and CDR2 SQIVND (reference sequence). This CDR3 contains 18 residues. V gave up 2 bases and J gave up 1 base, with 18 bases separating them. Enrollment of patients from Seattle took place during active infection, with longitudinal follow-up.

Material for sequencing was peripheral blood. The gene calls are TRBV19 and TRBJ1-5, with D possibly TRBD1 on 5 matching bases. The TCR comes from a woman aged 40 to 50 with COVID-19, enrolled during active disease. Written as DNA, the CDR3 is TGTGCCAGTAGTATATGGGGGAGGGCCCAAGCGAGCAATCAGCCCCAGCATTTT. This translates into CASSIWGRAQASNQPQHF.